This T cell receptor (beta chain) stems from a study of cytomegalovirus exposure and HLA in healthy donors. Study as a whole: Among the approximately 400 donors who were genotyped, approximately 76% fell in the genetic ancestry cluster that is associated with self-reported Caucasian donors.

Germline V lookup: CDR1 GTSNPN, CDR2 SVGIG (reference sequence). CDR3 length: 13 amino acids. Trimming removed 3 bases from V and 8 bases from J, with 16 bases in between. Those who donated were healthy bone marrow donors. Although they were nominally healthy when sampled, donors likely had unrecorded immune exposures. Study findings and constraints: Highly shared variants forming one cluster were likely a sequencing artifact.

The PCR contained 60 Vbeta and 13 Jbeta primers. Assay used: immunoSEQ multiplex PCR; TCRdb lists only in-frame clones, some missing. The sample carries tens of thousands of clones, roughly 67% recorded once. To note about this clone: Its antigen is unknown.

This sequence was found in a man between 45 and 60 years old in good health and CMV-seronegative. V and J are TRBV30 and TRBJ1-2; possible D gene TRBD1, 6 bases. The sample taken for sequencing was PBMCs. DNA for the CDR3: TGTGCCTGGAGCCCACAGGGTGTTGGCGGCTACACCTTC. Translating gives CAWSPQGVGGYTF.